Each of the 24 T cell receptor beta chains below was sequenced from the same sample in a study of T cells expressing NK-cell markers. One entry per CDR3 protein, without DNA, is what TCRdb gives after re-calling the 5' RACE reads. The sample table sets out about 150,000 distinct CDR3 sequences. The sequencing sample was made of blood T cells: a sorted CD56 or NKG2C T cell subset, CD4+ or CD8+ T cells, or bulk PBMC T cells (not recorded which). These receptors all stem from a woman in her 50s in good health.

V usage is TRBV12-3 or TRBV12-4 and J usage is TRBJ2-7; TCRdb's D gene call, TRBD2, goes unchecked for lack of DNA. CDR3 length: 15 amino acids. CDR3 amino acids: CASSFTSGSSGEQYF.

The V call is TRBV7-8, the J call TRBJ2-2; the D call from TCRdb, TRBD2, cannot be confirmed without DNA. This CDR3 region has 17 residues. Germline V gene sequence: CDR1 SGHVS, CDR2 FQNEAQ. The CDR3 protein is CASSLVGLASSTGELFF.

The rearrangement uses TRBV6-4 and TRBJ2-3. The CDR3 covers 15 residues. The germline gives CDR1 MRHNA, CDR2 SNTAGT. This CDR3 is CASSEGNGAADTQYF.

The V and J genes are TRBV20-1 and TRBJ2-1. The CDR3 is 14 amino acids. Germline values: CDR1 DFQATT, CDR2 SNEGSKA (reference sequence). The CDR3 sequence is CSARDRVRIDEQFF.

The gene calls are TRBV7-8 and TRBJ1-4; TCRdb gives TRBD1 as the D gene, but with no DNA this cannot be confirmed. This CDR3 spans 16 amino acids. From germline, CDR1 is SGHVS and CDR2 FQNEAQ. The CDR3: CASSSLGPNANEKLFF.

This chain joins TRBV7-2 and TRBJ2-4; TCRdb reports TRBD2, a call that lacks DNA to check it against. Germline lookup yields CDR1 SGHTA and CDR2 FQGNSA. This CDR3 has 18 amino acids. The CDR3 reads CASSSRGLAELAKNIQYF.

The chain employs TRBV12-3 or TRBV12-4 and TRBJ2-1; there is no DNA to check the TCRdb D call of TRBD2. The CDR3 contains 16 residues. This CDR3 is CASVPRDSPFGGEQFF.

The gene calls are TRBV4-1 and TRBJ2-4; without DNA, the TCRdb call of TRBD2 cannot be checked. CDR1 is MGHRA, CDR2 YSYEKL, per germline. This CDR3 region has 14 residues. The CDR3 sequence: CASSQDQGLVIQYF.

The V gene is TRBV11-1, the J gene TRBJ2-7; the TCRdb D gene call, TRBD1, has no DNA to confirm it. The germline CDR1 and CDR2 sequences are SGHAT and FQDESV (reference sequence). This CDR3 has 14 residues. The CDR3 sequence is CASSPGQRSYEQYF. Full variable domain (missing parts from reference TRBV11-1 and TRBJ2-7): EAEVAQSPRYKITEKSQAVAFWCDPISGHATLYWYRQILGQGPELLVQFQDESVVDDSQLPKDRFSAERLKGVDSTLKIQPAELGDSAMYLCASSPGQRSYEQYFGPGTRLTVT.

J is TRBJ2-1 and V is TRBV19; without DNA, the TCRdb call of TRBD1 cannot be checked. Germline loops: CDR1 LNHDA, CDR2 SQIVND (reference sequence). There are 15 residues in the CDR3. The CDR3 reads CASSWWGQPENEQFF.

V and J are TRBV28 and TRBJ2-3; without DNA, the TCRdb call of TRBD2 cannot be checked. This CDR3 region has 15 residues. Germline CDR1 reads MDHEN; CDR2 reads SYDVKM. CDR3 sequence reads: CASSPVASGTDTQYF.

The V gene is TRBV5-6, the J gene TRBJ2-1; TCRdb reports TRBD2, a call that lacks DNA to check it against. This CDR3 is built from 16 residues. Per germline, CDR1 SGHDT and CDR2 YYEEEE. CDR3: CASSSTAGGLYNEQFF.

The chain has TRBV25-1 and TRBJ2-2; TCRdb selects TRBD1, and the lack of DNA leaves this call unchecked. This CDR3 spans 14 amino acids. Germline CDR1 MGHDK, CDR2 SYGVNS. This CDR3 reads CASSGPRGTGELFF. The full variable domain, rest sourced from reference TRBV25-1 and TRBJ2-2, is EADIYQTPRYLVIGTGKKITLECSQTMGHDKMYWYQQDPGMELHLIHYSYGVNSTEKGDLSSESTVSRIRTEHFPLTLESARPSHTSQYLCASSGPRGTGELFFGEGSRLTVL.

V is TRBV19 and J is TRBJ1-5; with no DNA, the TCRdb D assignment of TRBD1 cannot be verified. This CDR3 spans 15 amino acids. Germline V CDR1 and CDR2: LNHDA, SQIVND (reference sequence). The CDR3: CASRTGFVGNQPQHF.

This chain links TRBV11-2 with TRBJ2-5; the TCRdb D gene call, TRBD2, has no DNA to confirm it. In germline, CDR1 is SGHAT, CDR2 FQNNGV. This CDR3 has 15 amino acids. This chain's CDR3 is CASSLGDWDSETQYF.

J is TRBJ1-1 and V is TRBV12-3 or TRBV12-4; the D call of TRBD1 rests on TCRdb alone, since no DNA is present to check it. The CDR3 is made up of 17 amino acids. CDR3 loop: CASSLMTGGLMNTEAFF.

The V and J genes are TRBV12-3 or TRBV12-4 and TRBJ2-3; checking the TCRdb D call of TRBD2 is not possible without DNA. The CDR3 length is 19 residues. The CDR3 sequence is CASSLVGLGGQQNTDTQYF.

The chain couples TRBV27 to TRBJ2-7; TCRdb picks TRBD1, but there is no DNA to check that call. Germline V CDR1 and CDR2: MNHEY, SMNVEV (reference sequence). The CDR3 is 14 amino acids. The chain's CDR3 is CASSPGQGPPKQYF.

This chain uses TRBV14 with TRBJ2-5; the TCRdb call, TRBD2, lacks DNA for checking. The CDR3 has 18 residues. CDR1 and CDR2 (germline): SGHDN, FVKESK. This CDR3 is CASSQDRAGPSPQETQYF.

The chain uses TRBV3-1 and TRBJ2-4; TCRdb outputs TRBD2, but without DNA this stays unchecked. The CDR3 is 17 amino acids. Germline values: CDR1 LGHDT, CDR2 YNNKEL (reference sequence). CDR3 in amino acids: CASSQVAGDRTKNIQYF.

The rearrangement links TRBV12-3 or TRBV12-4 to TRBJ2-5; without DNA, the TCRdb call of TRBD1 cannot be checked. The CDR3 consists of 15 residues. CDR3 loop: CASSNSGTEKETQYF.

The gene calls are TRBV13 and TRBJ2-2; TCRdb outputs TRBD2, but without DNA this stays unchecked. The CDR3 has 14 amino acids. Germline V gene lookup returns CDR1 PRHDT and CDR2 FYEKMQ (reference sequence). CDR3 sequence: CASSSGSEGGELFF.

This chain's CDR3 is CASSVSREGRKELFF. The chain recombines TRBV2 with TRBJ2-2; TCRdb picks TRBD2, but there is no DNA to check that call. This CDR3 has 15 residues. The germline V gene encodes CDR1 SNHLY and CDR2 FYNNEI.

J is TRBJ1-1 and V is TRBV4-2. Germline assignment: CDR1 LGHNA and CDR2 YNFKEQ. The CDR3 consists of 14 residues. This CDR3 is CASSQDRWNTEAFF.